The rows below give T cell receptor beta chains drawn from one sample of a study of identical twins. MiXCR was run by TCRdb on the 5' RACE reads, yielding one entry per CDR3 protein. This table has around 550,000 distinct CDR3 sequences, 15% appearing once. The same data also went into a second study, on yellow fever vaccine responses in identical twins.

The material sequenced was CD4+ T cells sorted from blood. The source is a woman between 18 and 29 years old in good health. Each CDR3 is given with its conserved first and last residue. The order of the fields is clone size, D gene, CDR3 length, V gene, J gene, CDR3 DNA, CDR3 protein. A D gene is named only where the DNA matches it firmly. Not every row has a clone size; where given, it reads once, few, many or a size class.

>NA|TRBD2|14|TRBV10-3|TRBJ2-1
TGTGCCATCACAGCGGGGGGACCCTACAATGAGCAGTTCTTC
CAITAGGPYNEQFF
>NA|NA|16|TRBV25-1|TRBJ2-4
TGTGCCAGCAGTGAATGGGCAGGGGAGGGTAAAAACATTCAGTACTTC
CASSEWAGEGKNIQYF
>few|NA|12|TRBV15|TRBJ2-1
TGTGCCACCAGCAGAGCGGTGGGTGAGCAGTTCTTC
CATSRAVGEQFF
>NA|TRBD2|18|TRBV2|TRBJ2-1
TGTGCCAGCAGTGACGTCCTAGCGGGCAAGGCGGCCTACAATGAGCAGTTCTTC
CASSDVLAGKAAYNEQFF
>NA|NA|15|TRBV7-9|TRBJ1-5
TGTGCCAGCAGCCCTGGGGCACAACCTAGACAGCCCCAGCATTTT
CASSPGAQPRQPQHF
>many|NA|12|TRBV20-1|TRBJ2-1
TGCAGTGCTAGAGAGAGTTACAATGAGCAGTTCTTC
CSARESYNEQFF
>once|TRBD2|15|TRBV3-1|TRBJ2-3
TGTGCCAGCAGCCAGGGGCGGGGGGGCCTTGATACGCAGTATTTT
CASSQGRGGLDTQYF
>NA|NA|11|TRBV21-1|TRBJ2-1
TGTGCCAGCGTGCTAGACAATGAGCAGTTCTTC
CASVLDNEQFF
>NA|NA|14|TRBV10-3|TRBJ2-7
TGTGCCATCAGTGGGCCGGACAGCTCCTACGAGCAGTACTTC
CAISGPDSSYEQYF
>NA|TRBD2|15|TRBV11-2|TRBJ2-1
TGTGCCAGCAGCTCCCTCGCGGGGGGCTACAATGATCAGTTCTTC
CASSSLAGGYNDQFF
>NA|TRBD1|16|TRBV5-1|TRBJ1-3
TGCGCCAGCAGCGTCGGAGGGACAGATTCTGGAAACACCATATATTTT
CASSVGGTDSGNTIYF
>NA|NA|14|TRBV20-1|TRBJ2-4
TGCAGTGCTTCAGACCCGACAGGCCTGGACATTCAGTACTTC
CSASDPTGLDIQYF
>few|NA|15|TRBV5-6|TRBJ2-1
TGTTCCAGCAGCTTGTGGCTATCGGGCTACAATGAGCAGTTCTTC
CSSSLWLSGYNEQFF
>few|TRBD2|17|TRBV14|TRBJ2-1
TGTGCCAGCAGATCAGACCCCCTAGCGGGAGGGAACAATGAGCAGTTCTTC
CASRSDPLAGGNNEQFF
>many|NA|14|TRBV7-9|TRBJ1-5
TGTGCCAGCAGCTTAGGAGGGGATAATCAGCCCCAGCATTTT
CASSLGGDNQPQHF
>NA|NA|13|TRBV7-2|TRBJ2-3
TGTGCCAGCAGCCCGATGGGACTCCCCACGCAGTATTTT
CASSPMGLPTQYF
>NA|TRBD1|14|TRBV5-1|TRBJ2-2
TGCGCCAGCAGCTATGGACAGGGGTCCGGGGAGCTGTTTTTT
CASSYGQGSGELFF
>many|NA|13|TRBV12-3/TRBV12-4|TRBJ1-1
TGTGCCAGCAGTTTTGGTAGCAACACTGAAGCTTTCTTT
CASSFGSNTEAFF
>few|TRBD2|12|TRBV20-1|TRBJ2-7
TGCAGTGCTAGCGGGAGGTCAGACGAGCAGTACTTC
CSASGRSDEQYF